The table lists the clone carrying this T cell receptor (beta chain) with many counts. This sample was included in a study of regulatory T cells in long-lasting Graves disease. The ends were cut back, 8 bases at V and 0 bases at J, with 11 bases in the middle. Germline CDR1 and CDR2: SNHLY and FYNNEI. The CDR3 has 14 residues. HTBI primers from iRepertoire and Arm-PCR of CDR3 regions yielded the TCR beta libraries. TCRdb used MiXCR to reprocess the multiplex PCR reads, holding one entry per CDR3 protein. The sample consists of hundreds of thousands of distinct CDR3 sequences, 15% of them appearing once. Time point meaning: newly diagnosed GD, antithyroid drugs for less than 3 months. Preparation of the TCR library used RNA extracted from PBMCs. These sequences were also reported in another study, on T cells in Graves' hyperthyroidism and ophthalmopathy. That paper states: The HTBI set primed first-round TCR CDR3 RT-PCR.

This specimen was peripheral blood mononuclear cells (PBMCs), taken at new diagnosis, from a patient treated with antithyroid drugs. The source is a woman aged 40 to 50 with Graves disease. This chain links TRBV2 with TRBJ1-5; D uncertain. For the CDR3, the DNA is TGTGCCAGCTTTGACGGGATTAGCAATCAGCCCCAGCATTTT. Amino acids: CASFDGISNQPQHF.